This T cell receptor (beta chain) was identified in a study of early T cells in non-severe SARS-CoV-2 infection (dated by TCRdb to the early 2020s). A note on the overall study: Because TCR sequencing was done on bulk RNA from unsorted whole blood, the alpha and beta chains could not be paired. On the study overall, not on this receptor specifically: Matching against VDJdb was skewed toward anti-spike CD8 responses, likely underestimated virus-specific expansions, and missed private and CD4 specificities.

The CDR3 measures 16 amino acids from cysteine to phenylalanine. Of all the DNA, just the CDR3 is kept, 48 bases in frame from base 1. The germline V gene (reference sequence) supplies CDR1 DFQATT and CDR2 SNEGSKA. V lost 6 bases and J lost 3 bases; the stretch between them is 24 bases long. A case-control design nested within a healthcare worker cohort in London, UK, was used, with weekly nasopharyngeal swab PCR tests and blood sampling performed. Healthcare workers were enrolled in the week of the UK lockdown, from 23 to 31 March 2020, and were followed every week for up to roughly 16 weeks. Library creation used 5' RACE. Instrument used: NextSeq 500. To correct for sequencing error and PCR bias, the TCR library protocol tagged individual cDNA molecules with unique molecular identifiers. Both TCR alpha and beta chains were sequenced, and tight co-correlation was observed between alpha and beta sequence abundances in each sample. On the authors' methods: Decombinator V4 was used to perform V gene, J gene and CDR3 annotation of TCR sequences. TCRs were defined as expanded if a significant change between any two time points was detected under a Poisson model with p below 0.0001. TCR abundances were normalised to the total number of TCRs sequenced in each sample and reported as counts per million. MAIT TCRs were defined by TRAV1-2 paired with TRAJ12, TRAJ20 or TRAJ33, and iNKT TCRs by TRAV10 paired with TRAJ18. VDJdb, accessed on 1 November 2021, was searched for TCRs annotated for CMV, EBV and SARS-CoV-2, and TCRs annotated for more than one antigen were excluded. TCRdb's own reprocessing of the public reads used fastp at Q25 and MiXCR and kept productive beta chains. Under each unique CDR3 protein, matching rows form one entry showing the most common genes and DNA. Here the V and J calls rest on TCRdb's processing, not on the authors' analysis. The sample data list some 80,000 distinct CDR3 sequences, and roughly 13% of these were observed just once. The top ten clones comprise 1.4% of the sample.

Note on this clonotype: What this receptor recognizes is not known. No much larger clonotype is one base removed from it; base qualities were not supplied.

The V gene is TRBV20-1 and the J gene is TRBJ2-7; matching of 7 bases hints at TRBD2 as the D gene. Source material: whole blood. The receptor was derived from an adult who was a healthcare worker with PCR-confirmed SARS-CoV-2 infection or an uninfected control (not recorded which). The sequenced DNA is TGCAGTGCCAATAGAGTCTCGGGGGGCCGTCGCTACGAGCAGTACTTC. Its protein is CSANRVSGGRRYEQYF.